Listed below are T cell receptor beta chains from one sample, sequenced in a study of control samples from healthy donors and cancer patients. Libraries were prepared by immunoSEQ multiplex PCR; TCRdb keeps only in-frame clonotypes and omits some of them. In the table there are under 85,000 clones, 90% to 95% of which are singletons. The material sequenced was PBMCs. The receptors here all came from a middle-aged woman with lung cancer. The CDR3 runs from the conserved cysteine through the conserved F or W. A D gene is named only where the DNA matches it firmly. Some rows mark clone size as missing; the rest say once, few, many or name a class of expanded clone.

size | J | V | D | CDR3 | DNA
NA | TRBJ2-5 | TRBV11-2 | NA | CASSPGGEETQYF | TGTGCCAGCAGCCCCGGAGGAGAGGAGACCCAGTACTTC
NA | TRBJ1-2 | TRBV10-3 | NA | CAISERMQNNGYTF | TGTGCCATCAGTGAGAGGATGCAAAATAATGGCTACACCTTC
NA | TRBJ1-2 | TRBV5-1 | NA | CAIGGGEGNYGYTF | TGCGCCATCGGAGGTGGGGAGGGTAACTATGGCTACACCTTC
NA | TRBJ1-1 | TRBV6-5 | NA | CASRAGHSRTEAFF | TGTGCCAGCAGGGCGGGACACTCACGAACTGAAGCTTTCTTT
NA | TRBJ1-2 | TRBV6-2/TRBV6-3 | NA | CASSPVVPGGNYGYTF | TGTGCCAGCAGCCCCGTGGTGCCGGGAGGGAACTATGGCTACACCTTC
NA | TRBJ2-1 | TRBV1 | NA | CTSSQEGVDEQFF | TGCACCAGCAGCCAAGAGGGAGTCGATGAGCAGTTCTTC
NA | TRBJ2-3 | TRBV7-3 | TRBD2 | CASRETSETGTQYF | TGTGCCAGCAGGGAGACTAGCGAAACGGGTACGCAGTATTTT
NA | TRBJ1-2 | TRBV2 | TRBD1 | CASSGQGALGYTF | TGTGCCAGCAGTGGACAGGGGGCGCTTGGCTACACCTTC
NA | TRBJ2-1 | TRBV4-1 | NA | CASSQDRTRLSYNEQFF | TGCGCCAGCAGCCAAGATCGGACAAGGCTTTCCTACAATGAGCAGTTCTTC
NA | TRBJ2-7 | TRBV28 | NA | CASSRDVAYEQYF | TGTGCCAGCAGTCGGGACGTAGCCTACGAGCAGTACTTC
few | TRBJ1-1 | TRBV30 | NA | CAWNIGTPEAFF | TGTGCCTGGAATATAGGGACACCTGAAGCTTTCTTT
NA | TRBJ2-3 | TRBV21-1 | NA | CASSIWGLANSTDTQYF | TGTGCCAGCAGCATCTGGGGACTAGCGAATAGCACAGATACGCAGTATTTT
NA | TRBJ1-1 | TRBV27 | NA | CASSSGLLRTEAFF | TGTGCCAGCAGCTCCGGACTCCTGAGGACTGAAGCTTTCTTT
once | TRBJ1-1 | TRBV6-5 | NA | CASRLNNGMEAFF | TGTGCCAGCAGATTAAATAATGGGATGGAAGCTTTCTTT
NA | TRBJ2-7 | TRBV19 | NA | CASSIGGNEQYF | TGTGCCAGTAGTATCGGAGGCAACGAGCAGTACTTC
NA | TRBJ2-7 | TRBV27 | TRBD1 | CASVPGQGRHEQYF | TGTGCCAGCGTTCCGGGACAGGGTCGGCACGAGCAGTACTTC
NA | TRBJ2-7 | TRBV19 | NA | CASKGSGDYYEQYF | TGTGCCAGTAAAGGTTCAGGGGATTACTACGAGCAGTACTTC
NA | TRBJ2-3 | TRBV7-2 | TRBD1 | CASSTRTGQGTDTQYF | TGTGCCAGCAGCACCCGAACGGGACAGGGGACAGATACGCAGTATTTT
NA | TRBJ2-3 | TRBV6-4 | NA | CASSDKGSTDTQYF | TGTGCCAGCAGTGACAAAGGGAGCACAGATACGCAGTATTTT
NA | TRBJ2-5 | TRBV20-1 | NA | CSAARGETQYF | TGCAGTGCTGCTCGTGGCGAGACCCAGTACTTC
NA | TRBJ2-7 | TRBV5-1 | NA | CASSWTQAGEQYF | TGCGCCAGCAGCTGGACGCAGGCGGGCGAGCAGTACTTC
NA | TRBJ1-4 | TRBV7-9 | TRBD1 | CASSPAGTGYHRDEKLFF | TGTGCCAGCAGCCCCGCCGGGACAGGGTACCATAGGGATGAAAAACTGTTTTTT
NA | TRBJ2-1 | TRBV12-3/TRBV12-4 | TRBD2 | CASGSGLYNEQFF | TGTGCCAGCGGGTCGGGACTATACAATGAGCAGTTCTTC
NA | TRBJ1-2 | TRBV30 | NA | CAWSSGNYGYTF | TGTGCCTGGAGTTCGGGGAACTATGGCTACACCTTC
few | TRBJ2-7 | TRBV7-9 | NA | CASRSWGDVDEQYF | TGTGCCAGCAGGTCGTGGGGGGATGTTGACGAGCAGTACTTC
NA | TRBJ2-5 | TRBV5-1 | TRBD1 | CASSVDRESQYF | TGCGCCAGCAGCGTTGACAGGGAGTCCCAGTACTTC
few | TRBJ1-1 | TRBV12-3/TRBV12-4 | NA | CASSFWMNTEAFF | TGTGCCAGCAGTTTTTGGATGAACACTGAAGCTTTCTTT
once | TRBJ2-6 | TRBV7-9 | NA | CASENSGANVLTF | TGTGCCAGTGAGAACTCTGGGGCCAACGTCCTGACTTTC
NA | TRBJ2-1 | TRBV5-8 | NA | CASHATGPGVF | TGTGCCAGCCACGCGACAGGTCCGGGGGTCTTC
NA | TRBJ1-2 | TRBV19 | NA | CASSIYSGVGYTF | TGTGCCAGTAGTATTTATTCAGGGGTCGGCTACACCTTC
NA | TRBJ1-1 | TRBV3-1/TRBV3-2 | TRBD1 | CASSQGGQGTEAFF | TGTGCCAGCAGCCAAGGAGGACAGGGCACTGAAGCTTTCTTT
NA | TRBJ1-1 | TRBV11-2 | TRBD1 | CASSLRGTGMNTEAFF | TGTGCCAGCAGCCTGAGAGGGACAGGGATGAACACTGAAGCTTTCTTT
NA | TRBJ2-3 | TRBV5-1 | TRBD1 | CATTPGQDTDTQYF | TGCGCCACTACTCCGGGACAGGACACAGATACGCAGTATTTT
NA | TRBJ2-3 | TRBV2 | TRBD2 | CASERGGTDTQYF | TGTGCCAGCGAGCGGGGTGGCACAGATACGCAGTATTTT
NA | TRBJ1-2 | TRBV7-2 | TRBD1 | CASSYDRGGGYTF | TGTGCCAGCAGCTATGACAGGGGTGGTGGCTACACCTTC
NA | TRBJ1-2 | TRBV19 | TRBD1 | CASIQTGRQGPRNYGYTF | TGTGCCAGTATCCAGACGGGTCGACAGGGGCCTAGAAACTATGGCTACACCTTC
NA | TRBJ2-7 | TRBV7-7 | NA | CASSLALDYEQYF | TGTGCTAGCAGCTTAGCGTTGGACTACGAGCAGTACTTC
NA | TRBJ1-5 | TRBV19 | TRBD1 | CASSMKGQGNQPQHF | TGTGCCAGTAGTATGAAGGGACAGGGGAATCAGCCCCAGCATTTT
NA | TRBJ1-2 | TRBV4-2 | NA | CASSQDLTGYSSNYGYTF | TGTGCCAGCAGCCAAGATCTCACGGGTTATAGCTCTAACTATGGCTACACCTTC
NA | TRBJ1-5 | TRBV6-2/TRBV6-3 | TRBD1 | CASSYNVGTGVANQPQHF | TGTGCCAGCAGTTACAACGTTGGGACAGGGGTCGCCAATCAGCCCCAGCATTTT
NA | TRBJ2-5 | TRBV30 | TRBD2 | CAWSWVAGEETQYF | TGTGCCTGGAGTTGGGTAGCGGGGGAAGAGACCCAGTACTTC
NA | TRBJ1-1 | TRBV20-1 | NA | CSAGDNAEAFF | TGCAGTGCTGGGGACAATGCTGAAGCTTTCTTT
NA | TRBJ1-2 | TRBV15 | TRBD1 | CATSRRFGQGDFYGYTF | TGTGCCACCAGCAGACGATTCGGACAGGGGGACTTCTATGGCTACACCTTC
NA | TRBJ2-1 | TRBV5-6 | NA | CASSLVGSGSEQFF | TGTGCCAGCAGCTTGGTGGGTAGTGGGAGTGAGCAGTTCTTC
NA | TRBJ1-1 | TRBV29-1 | NA | CSVESISSTEAFF | TGCAGCGTCGAATCGATCTCGAGCACTGAAGCTTTCTTT